A selection of T cell receptor beta chains follows, all from one sample in a study of preoperative IRX-2 immunotherapy in early breast cancer. The protocol was immunoSEQ multiplex PCR, while the TCRdb copy is restricted to in-frame clones and leaves out a portion. This repertoire shows 34,000 or so clones, under 85% found once; its top ten account for roughly 2.6%. Here the sequenced sample was lymph node tissue, taken from a patient treated with IRX-2 immunotherapy. The source of these receptors is a human donor with breast cancer. Both conserved end residues are trimmed from each CDR3. The listing skips clone size in some rows; elsewhere it reads once, few, many or a size class.

clone_size cdr3_length j_call v_call cdr3_aa
. 14 TRBJ2-3 TRBV5-1 ASSQVLARSTDTQY
once 12 TRBJ1-2 TRBV5-1 ASSLRGEAYGYT
once 12 TRBJ1-1 TRBV19 ASRRQASNTEAF
. 14 TRBJ2-1 TRBV7-7 ASSSELGGRNNEQF
. 12 TRBJ2-3 TRBV6-8 ASSYGETADTQY
. 12 TRBJ1-1 TRBV6-8 ASSYVQGTTEAF
. 17 TRBJ2-7 TRBV7-7 ARSLGHSNRSLLSYEQY
. 11 TRBJ1-4 TRBV28 ASSFLSSGKLF
. 16 TRBJ1-5 TRBV6-8 ASSYPTGTGDYNQPQH
. 13 TRBJ2-7 TRBV19 ASSITGQGPIKQY
. 14 TRBJ2-2 TRBV30 AWSVRAGGPIGELF
few 12 TRBJ2-1 TRBV12-2 ASQVGGDRNEQF
. 12 TRBJ1-1 TRBV6-8 ASSLGGRGTEAF
. 10 TRBJ2-6 TRBV6-8 ASSTGANVLT
. 13 TRBJ2-1 TRBV5-1 ASSSGTGGSDEQF
. 14 TRBJ2-2 TRBV7-5 ASSLTSPVVAGELF
. 12 TRBJ1-2 TRBV6-8 ASSRDRNFYGYT
once 12 TRBJ2-3 TRBV18 ASSGTGGADTQY
. 12 TRBJ2-2 TRBV6-8 AGSRQSAIGELF
. 12 TRBJ2-7 TRBV7-5 ASSPPTGWYEQY
. 16 TRBJ2-2 TRBV4-1 ASSHNPIRTGRAGELF
few 12 TRBJ1-2 TRBV11-3 ASSQRNRGEGYT
. 12 TRBJ2-1 TRBV1 ASSQDEGDPFSF
. 11 TRBJ1-2 TRBV30 AWRIQGVGGYT
. 11 TRBJ1-4 TRBV29-1 SLRVQGGGKLF
few 9 TRBJ2-1 TRBV30 AWSVVDEQF
once 13 TRBJ1-3 TRBV9 ASSVEGVSGNTIY
. 12 TRBJ1-1 TRBV29-1 SVVYQVTNTEAF
. 12 TRBJ2-1 TRBV7-5 ASSLVSSGAEQF
. 13 TRBJ2-1 TRBV30 AWSVQASAYNEQF
. 12 TRBJ2-7 TRBV19 ASSMRTGRSEQY
. 13 TRBJ1-3 TRBV28 ASIQGPFSGNTIY
. 12 TRBJ1-2 TRBV15 ATSTGTGGFGYT
. 12 TRBJ2-6 TRBV18 ASGTGAGANVLT
once 14 TRBJ2-2 TRBV18 ASSRQGALNTGELF
. 13 TRBJ2-2 TRBV6-8 ASSPGISNTGELF
. 11 TRBJ1-4 TRBV9 ASQPLRREKLF
. 12 TRBJ1-1 TRBV6-8 ASSDPGRNTEAF
. 14 TRBJ1-2 TRBV5-1 ASSQAGQGVTNGYT
. 12 TRBJ2-5 TRBV18 ASSPMMGWETQY
once 11 TRBJ1-5 TRBV19 ASSSSYNQPQH
few 13 TRBJ1-3 TRBV6-8 ASSARFSSGNTIY
few 15 TRBJ2-3 TRBV15 ATSRGGLARGTDTQY
. 11 TRBJ2-5 TRBV19 ASSMVGGETQY
once 12 TRBJ2-1 TRBV6-8 ASTLEAGGHEQF